This TCR beta chain was identified in a study of cytomegalovirus exposure and HLA in healthy donors. With 6 bases clipped from V and 4 bases from J, the junction kept 5 bases outside the gene matches. Germline V CDR1 and CDR2: SGHAT, FQDESV (reference sequence). There are 14 residues in the CDR3. Sequencing used immunoSEQ multiplex PCR; TCRdb keeps in-frame clones, though not all of them. This table has about 240,000 clones, 75% to 90% appearing once. Notes on the study in general: Reports showed the classifier diagnosing cytomegalovirus status with high specificity and sensitivity. As confirmed in vitro, a few CMV-associated chains were specific for CMV antigens.

As regards this clone: Its antigen is unknown.

The sequence was collected from a woman in her twenties or thirties in good health and CMV-seropositive. The chain is built from TRBV11-1 and TRBJ2-1, with 8 bases that match TRBD2. Sequencing was carried out using PBMCs. CDR3 sequence reads: CASRRLARYNEQFF. CDR3 DNA sequence: TGTGCCAGCAGACGACTAGCGCGGTACAATGAGCAGTTCTTC.